This entry concerns a single T cell receptor (beta chain). Its antigen remains unidentified. Assay: immunoSEQ multiplex PCR; the TCRdb copy retains only in-frame clones and omits some. The table records 150,000 to 200,000 clones, 94% of them present only once. The data derive from a study of T cell responses to AZD1222 COVID-19 vaccine. Whole-study findings and limits: Elevations in Spike-specific TCR breadth and depth followed administration of two AZD1222 doses. Nearly half of the spike-specific TCRs reportedly recognize variant regions that carry no mutations.

Germline V CDR1 and CDR2: LNHDA, SQIVND (reference sequence). The V gene lost 7 bases and the J gene lost 7 bases, with 11 bases spanning the gap. The CDR3 contains 13 residues. The sequencing used peripheral blood, collected on day 0 of AZD1222 vaccination. The chain carries TRBV19 and TRBJ1-6, with D unclear. The origin of this receptor is an adult in good health. This CDR3 is CASTDQLNSPLHF. In DNA, the CDR3 is TGTGCCAGTACGGATCAACTAAATTCACCCCTCCACTTT.